Each of the 5 T cell receptor beta chains below was sequenced from the same sample in a study of shared clonotypes between healthy human individuals. Measured with immunoSEQ multiplex PCR; TCRdb has only the in-frame clones, and not every one. Of approximately 500,000 clones in the sample, about three quarters were seen once. What was sequenced was PBMCs. These receptors were taken from a woman aged 40-49 years in good health. Some clones in this sample may be carry-over from other donors' samples.

Comment on this clone: Only one base separates this from a far larger clonotype, so it likely reflects a read error. This rearrangement joins TRBV28 to TRBJ1-4; D perhaps matches TRBD1 (6 bases). From germline, CDR1 is MDHEN and CDR2 SYDVKM. The CDR3 contains 18 residues. V shed 8 bases and J shed 0 bases, with 22 bases lying between them. In nucleotides, the CDR3 is TGTGCCAGCCGTAGACCTGACAGGTTCCCTGCAACTAATGAAAAACTGTTTTTT. Its translation: CASRRPDRFPATNEKLFF.

The gene calls are TRBV6-5 and TRBJ2-1, with 8 bases matching TRBD2. The CDR3 extends over 15 amino acids. Looked up from germline, CDR1 is MNHEY and CDR2 is SVGAGI. V was pared by 5 bases and J by 5 bases, with 8 bases of the junction left unmatched. The CDR3 DNA reads as TGTGCCAGCAGTAAGATTCGGACTAGCCACAATGAGCAGTTCTTC. Translation gives CASSKIRTSHNEQFF.

This clone was found once. This chain uses TRBV28 with TRBJ2-3; D remains ambiguous. Trimming pared 2 bases from V and 4 bases from J, leaving 4 bases between. The CDR3 runs 12 residues. Per the germline V gene, CDR1 is MDHEN and CDR2 is SYDVKM. The CDR3 DNA is TGTGCCAGCAGTTTAGAGGCAGATACGCAGTATTTT. Protein product: CASSLEADTQYF.

The rearrangement joins TRBV4-2 to TRBJ2-6; no firm D call. Germline-derived CDR1 and CDR2 are LGHNA and YNFKEQ. The CDR3 has 17 residues. Trimming cost V 1 base and J 0 bases, with 10 bases left between them. In DNA form, the CDR3 reads TGTGCCAGCAGCCAAGGGCCCTCAAGCTCTGGGGCCAACGTCCTGACTTTC. Translated: CASSQGPSSSGANVLTF.

This sequence joins TRBV9 and TRBJ1-5; D is undetermined. Looked up from germline, CDR1 is SGDLS and CDR2 is YYNGEE. Between the trimmed V and J ends, which lost 4 bases and 11 bases, there was a span of 10 bases. This CDR3 spans 11 amino acids. CDR3: CASSPSQSQHF. CDR3 coding DNA: TGTGCCAGCAGCCCCTCCCAGTCCCAGCATTTT.